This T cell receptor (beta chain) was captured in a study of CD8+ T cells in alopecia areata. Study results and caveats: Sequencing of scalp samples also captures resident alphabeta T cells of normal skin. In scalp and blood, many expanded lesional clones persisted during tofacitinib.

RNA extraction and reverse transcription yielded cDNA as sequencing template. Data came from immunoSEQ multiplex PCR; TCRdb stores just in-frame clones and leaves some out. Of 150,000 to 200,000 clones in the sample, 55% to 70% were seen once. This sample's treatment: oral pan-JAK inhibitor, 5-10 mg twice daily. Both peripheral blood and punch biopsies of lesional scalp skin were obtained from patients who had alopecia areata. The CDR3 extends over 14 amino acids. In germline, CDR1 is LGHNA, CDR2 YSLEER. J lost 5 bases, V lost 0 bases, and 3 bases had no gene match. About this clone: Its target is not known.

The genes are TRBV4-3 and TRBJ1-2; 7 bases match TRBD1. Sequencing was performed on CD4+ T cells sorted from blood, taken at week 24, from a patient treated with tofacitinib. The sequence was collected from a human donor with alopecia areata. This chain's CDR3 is CASSQEQGDYGYTF. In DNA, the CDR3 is TGCGCCAGCAGCCAAGAGCAGGGGGATTATGGCTACACCTTC.